This T cell receptor (beta chain) was found in a study of shared clonotypes between healthy human individuals. Profiled with immunoSEQ multiplex PCR; TCRdb holds only in-frame clones, not every one. Among around 990,000 clones listed, 77% were seen once. The J segment lost 3 bases and the V segment lost 5 bases, leaving 10 bases of the junction unmatched. The CDR3 spans 15 residues. Per the germline V gene, CDR1 is MDHEN and CDR2 is SYDVKM. Source material: memory CD4+ T cells from PBMCs. Subset of the sample: CD45RA-negative fraction. The source of this sequence is a man between 18 and 35 years old in good health. Some clones in this sample may be carry-over from other donors' samples. This chain connects TRBV28 to TRBJ2-7; the match to TRBD1 covers 7 bases. CDR3 loop: CASSGWGQLLYEQYF. The CDR3 DNA is TGTGCCAGCAGTGGATGGGGACAGTTGCTCTACGAGCAGTACTTC.